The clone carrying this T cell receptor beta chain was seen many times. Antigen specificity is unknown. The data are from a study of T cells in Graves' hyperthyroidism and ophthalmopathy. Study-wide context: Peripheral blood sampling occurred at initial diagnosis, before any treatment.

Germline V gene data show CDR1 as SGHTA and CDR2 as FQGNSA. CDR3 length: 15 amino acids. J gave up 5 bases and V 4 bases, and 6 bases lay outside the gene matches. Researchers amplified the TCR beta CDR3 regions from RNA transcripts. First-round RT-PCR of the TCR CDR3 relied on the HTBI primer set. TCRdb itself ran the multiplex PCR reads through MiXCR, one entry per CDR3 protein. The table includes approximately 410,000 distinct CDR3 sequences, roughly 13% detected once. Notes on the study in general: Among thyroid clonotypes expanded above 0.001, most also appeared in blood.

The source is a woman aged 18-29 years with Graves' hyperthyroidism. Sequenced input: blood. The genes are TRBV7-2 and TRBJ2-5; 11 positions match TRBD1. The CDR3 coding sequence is TGTGCCAGCAGCTCAGGACAGGGGGCCGGGGAGACCCAGTACTTC. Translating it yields CASSSGQGAGETQYF.